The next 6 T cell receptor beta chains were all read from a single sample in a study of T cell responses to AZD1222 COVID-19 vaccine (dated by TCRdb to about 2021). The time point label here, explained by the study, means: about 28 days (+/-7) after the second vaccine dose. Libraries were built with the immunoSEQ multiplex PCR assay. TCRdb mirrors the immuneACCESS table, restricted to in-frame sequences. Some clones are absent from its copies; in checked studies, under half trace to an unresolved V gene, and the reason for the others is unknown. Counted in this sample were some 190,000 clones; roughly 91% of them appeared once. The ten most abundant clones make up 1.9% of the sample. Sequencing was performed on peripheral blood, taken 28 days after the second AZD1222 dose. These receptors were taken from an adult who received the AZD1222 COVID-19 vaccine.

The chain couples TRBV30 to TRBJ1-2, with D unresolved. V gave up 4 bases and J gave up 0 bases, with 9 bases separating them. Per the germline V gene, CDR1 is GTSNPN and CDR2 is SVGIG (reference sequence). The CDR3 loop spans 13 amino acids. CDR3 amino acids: CAWTLQPNYGYTF. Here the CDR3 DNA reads TGTGCCTGGACGCTACAGCCTAACTATGGCTACACCTTC.

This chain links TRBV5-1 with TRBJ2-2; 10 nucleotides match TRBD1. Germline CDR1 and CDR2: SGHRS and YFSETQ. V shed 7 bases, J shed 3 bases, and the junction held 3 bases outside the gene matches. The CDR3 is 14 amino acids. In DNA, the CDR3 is TGCGCCAGCGCCGGGACAGGGGACACCGGGGAGCTGTTTTTT. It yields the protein CASAGTGDTGELFF.

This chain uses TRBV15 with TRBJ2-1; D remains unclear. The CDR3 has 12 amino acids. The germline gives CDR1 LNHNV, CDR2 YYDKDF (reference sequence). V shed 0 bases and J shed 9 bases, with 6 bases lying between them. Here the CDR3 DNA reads TGTGCCACCAGCAGAGATCGCGGTGAGCAGTTCTTC. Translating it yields CATSRDRGEQFF. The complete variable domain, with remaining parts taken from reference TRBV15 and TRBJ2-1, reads DAMVIQNPRYQVTQFGKPVTLSCSQTLNHNVMYWYQQKSSQAPKLLFHYYDKDFNNEADTPDNFQSRRPNTSFCFLDIRSPGLGDTAMYLCATSRDRGEQFFGPGTRLTVL.

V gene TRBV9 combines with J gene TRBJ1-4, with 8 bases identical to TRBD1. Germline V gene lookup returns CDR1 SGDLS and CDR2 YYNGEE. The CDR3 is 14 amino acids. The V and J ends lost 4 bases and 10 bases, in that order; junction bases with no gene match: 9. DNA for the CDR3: TGTGCCAGCAGCCAGACAGGGGTGAAGGGAAAACTGTTTTTT. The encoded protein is CASSQTGVKGKLFF. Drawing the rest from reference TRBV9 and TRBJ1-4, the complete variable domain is DSGVTQTPKHLITATGQRVTLRCSPRSGDLSVYWYQQSLDQGLQFLIQYYNGEERAKGNILERFSAQQFPDLHSELNLSSLELGDSALYFCASSQTGVKGKLFFGSGTQLSVL.

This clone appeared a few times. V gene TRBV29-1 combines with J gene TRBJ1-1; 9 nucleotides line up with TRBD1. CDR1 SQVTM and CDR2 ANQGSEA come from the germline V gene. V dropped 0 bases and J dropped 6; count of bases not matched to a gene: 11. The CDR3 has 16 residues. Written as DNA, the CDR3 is TGCAGCGTTGAAGATCTAGTTCTGGGGACAGGGCCTGAAGCTTTCTTT. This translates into CSVEDLVLGTGPEAFF.

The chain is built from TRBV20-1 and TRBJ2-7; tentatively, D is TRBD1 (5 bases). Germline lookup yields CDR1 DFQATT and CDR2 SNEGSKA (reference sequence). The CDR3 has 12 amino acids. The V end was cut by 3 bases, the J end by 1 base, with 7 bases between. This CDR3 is CSASSGSYEQYF. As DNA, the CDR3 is TGCAGTGCTAGTTCAGGGTCCTACGAGCAGTACTTC.